This TCR beta chain came from a study of cytomegalovirus exposure and HLA in healthy donors. V was cut by 7 bases and J by 3 bases, with 7 bases left in between. From germline, CDR1 is SGHTA and CDR2 FQGNSA. CDR3 length: 11 amino acids. As regards this clone: The target antigen is unknown.

Study observations and caveats: It was reported in a later analysis that an Asian-associated ancestry cluster showed fewer N-insertions than the 666-donor mean.

PCR involved 60 Vbeta and 13 Jbeta primers. Sequencing was performed with immunoSEQ multiplex PCR; in TCRdb, only in-frame clones are kept and a portion is missing. The sample carries over 150,000 clones, approximately 80% recorded once. This receptor was taken from a woman aged 40 to 50 in good health and CMV-seropositive. This chain links TRBV7-2 with TRBJ2-7; D not certain. The sequenced sample consisted of PBMCs. The CDR3 DNA reads TGTGCCAGCACCACCGGCTACGAGCAGTACTTC. Translation gives CASTTGYEQYF.